This T cell receptor beta chain was captured by sequencing in a study of blood T cell repertoires in COVID-19. Using immunoSEQ multiplex PCR, the repertoire was profiled, and TCRdb retains in-frame clones only, with some absent. The table lists approximately 210,000 clones, approximately 87% of them singletons. CDR1 is SGHTA, CDR2 FQGNSA, per germline. The CDR3 spans 16 residues. The trim removed 4 bases at V and 4 bases at J, leaving 9 bases unmatched. This clone has a single count. This TCR was recovered from a woman aged 70-85 years with active or convalescent COVID-19. The chain combines TRBV7-2 with TRBJ2-2, with 7 bases that match TRBD2. The sample comprised peripheral blood. The CDR3 DNA is TGTGCCAGCAGCTCCTTCGGCGGGGGAGGCACCGGGGAGCTGTTTTTT. This encodes CASSSFGGGGTGELFF. Based on the CDR3 plus reference TRBV7-2 and TRBJ2-2, the full variable domain is GAGVSQSPSNKVTEKGKDVELRCDPISGHTALYWYRQSLGQGLEFLIYFQGNSAPDKSGLPSDRFSAERTGGSVSTLTIQRTQQEDSAVYLCASSSFGGGGTGELFFGEGSRLTVL.